Described below is a single T cell receptor (beta chain) sequence and its context. Sequencing used immunoSEQ multiplex PCR; TCRdb keeps in-frame clones, though not all of them. This sample has 65,000 to 70,000 clones, with more than 80% found just once. This entry belongs to a study of OX40 agonist ivuxolimab in advanced cancers. The wider study: Cohort: 82.7% men, mean age about 60, aged about 23 to 80.

The sequence was obtained from an adult with an advanced solid tumor such as melanoma, head and neck, liver or kidney cancer. The specimen comprised CD4+ or CD8+ T cells sorted from blood, sampled in a trial of the OX40 agonist ivuxolimab.

The CDR3 protein is CASSTGQGNTIYF. The CDR3 bases are TGTGCCAGCAGCACTGGACAGGGAAACACCATATATTTT. The V and J genes are TRBV6-6 and TRBJ1-3, with D tentatively TRBD1 (6 bases). This CDR3 spans 13 amino acids. Trimming pared 6 bases from V and 4 bases from J, leaving 10 bases between. Looked up from germline, CDR1 is MNHNY and CDR2 is SVGAGI (reference sequence).